These 12 T cell receptor beta chains came from one sample sequenced in a study of blood T cell repertoires in COVID-19. This table comes from immunoSEQ multiplex PCR, and its TCRdb copy is limited to in-frame clones, with some not included. The table includes 130,000 to 150,000 clones, around 87% detected once. Sequenced sample: PBMCs or T cells enriched from blood (not recorded which). These receptors originate from a middle-aged woman who had been exposed to COVID-19.

The chain couples TRBV24-1 to TRBJ2-3; no clear D. V was pared by 4 bases and J by 3 bases, with 10 bases between. The germline V gene encodes CDR1 KGHDR and CDR2 SFDVKD. CDR3 length equals 14 residues. The CDR3 is CATSDLDGTDTQYF. CDR3 in DNA: TGTGCCACCAGTGACTTGGACGGGACAGATACGCAGTATTTT.

This chain links TRBV12-3 or TRBV12-4 with TRBJ1-1; D may be TRBD1 (5 bases). The CDR3 is 13 residues long. V lost 3 bases to trimming and J lost 4 bases, with 9 bases between them. In DNA form, the CDR3 reads TGTGCCAGCAGTTTTAGGGGTAGCACTGAAGCTTTCTTT. This gives the protein CASSFRGSTEAFF.

V and J are TRBV9 and TRBJ1-3; no firm D call. CDR3 length equals 17 residues. Germline V gene sequence: CDR1 SGDLS, CDR2 YYNGEE. V was cut by 0 bases and J by 0 bases, with 13 bases left in between. This chain's CDR3 is CASSVAAQSNSGNTIYF. The CDR3 nucleotides read TGTGCCAGCAGCGTAGCGGCACAGTCTAACTCTGGAAACACCATATATTTT. Variable domain in full (rest from reference TRBV9 and TRBJ1-3): DSGVTQTPKHLITATGQRVTLRCSPRSGDLSVYWYQQSLDQGLQFLIQYYNGEERAKGNILERFSAQQFPDLHSELNLSSLELGDSALYFCASSVAAQSNSGNTIYFGEGSWLTVV.

The chain combines TRBV7-9 with TRBJ1-4; D not resolved. The germline V gene has CDR1 SEHNR and CDR2 FQNEAQ (reference sequence). The germline V and J ends were trimmed by 5 bases and 0 bases, with 13 bases remaining between them. The CDR3 consists of 16 residues. The CDR3 coding sequence is TGTGCCAGCAGCCACCAATCGGGTGCAACTAATGAAAAACTGTTTTTT. It yields the protein CASSHQSGATNEKLFF.

The chain is built from TRBV6-2 or TRBV6-3 and TRBJ1-5; D perhaps matches TRBD1 (6 bases). V shed 2 bases and J shed 3 bases, with 11 bases lying between them. The CDR3 sequence is 15 residues long. Germline-derived CDR1 and CDR2 are MNHEY and SVGEGT. The CDR3 DNA is TGTGCCAGCAGTTACCTAGGACAGATCAATCAGCCCCAGCATTTT. It translates to CASSYLGQINQPQHF.

The chain uses TRBV6-5 and TRBJ1-1; 9 bases match TRBD1. This CDR3 has 15 amino acids. The germline CDR1 and CDR2 sequences are MNHEY and SVGAGI. The junction had 13 bases not matched to a gene; V was cut back by 10 bases and J by 4 bases. CDR3 region: CATKTKGQGSTEAFF. CDR3 bases: TGTGCCACTAAAACAAAGGGACAGGGCAGCACTGAAGCTTTCTTT.

The V gene is TRBV3-1 (or the pseudogene TRBV3-2), the J gene TRBJ2-5; 13 bases align to TRBD2. The CDR3 totals 17 residues. Germline-derived CDR1 and CDR2 are LGHDT and YNNKEL (reference sequence). V was pared by 3 bases and J by 7 bases, with 11 bases of the junction left unmatched. CDR3 loop: CASSQEGTSGARGTQYF. The CDR3 region has the DNA TGTGCCAGCAGCCAGGAAGGGACTAGCGGGGCCCGGGGGACCCAGTACTTC.

This clone was seen once. J is TRBJ2-7 and V is TRBV10-2; D gene unclear. V gave up 6 bases and J gave up 0 bases, with 3 bases separating them. The CDR3 covers 11 residues. CDR1 and CDR2 from the germline V gene are WSHSY and SAAADI. The CDR3 protein is CASRSSYEQYF. In DNA form, the CDR3 reads TGCGCCAGCAGGAGCTCCTACGAGCAGTACTTC.

V is TRBV5-1 and J is TRBJ2-5; 9 bases fit TRBD2. The CDR3 consists of 18 residues. From germline, CDR1 is SGHRS and CDR2 YFSETQ. The trim removed 4 bases at V and 5 bases at J, leaving 18 bases unmatched. In nucleotides, the CDR3 is TGCGCCAGCAGCCCCCGGGGGGGGCGGGAGGGCTCCCGTGAGACCCAGTACTTC. Translating it yields CASSPRGGREGSRETQYF.

This chain joins TRBV5-1 and TRBJ1-4; D may be TRBD1 (5 bases). Germline values: CDR1 SGHRS, CDR2 YFSETQ. This CDR3 is built from 16 residues. The germline V and J ends were trimmed by 1 base and 3 bases, with 13 bases remaining between them. The CDR3 nucleotides are TGCGCCAGCAGCTTGTATACGACAGCCGCTAATGAAAAACTGTTTTTT. Translated: CASSLYTTAANEKLFF.

The V gene is TRBV25-1, the J gene TRBJ2-7; D remains ambiguous. This CDR3 has 17 residues. Trimming shortened V by 3 bases and J by 2 bases, and 20 bases separated the two germline ends. Germline CDR1 reads MGHDK; CDR2 reads SYGVNS. The CDR3 bases are TGTGCCAGCAGTGACTTAGACGGTTTTGGCGGAACCTACGAGCAGTACTTC. Translated: CASSDLDGFGGTYEQYF.

The chain has TRBV3-1 (or the pseudogene TRBV3-2) and TRBJ2-3, with 11 bases aligning to TRBD2. With 0 bases clipped from V and 4 bases from J, the junction kept 3 bases outside the gene matches. This CDR3 is built from 16 residues. CDR1 LGHDT and CDR2 YNNKEL come from the germline V gene (reference sequence). The CDR3 protein is CASSQDVSGRADTQYF. The CDR3 region has the DNA TGTGCCAGCAGCCAAGATGTTAGCGGGAGGGCAGATACGCAGTATTTT.